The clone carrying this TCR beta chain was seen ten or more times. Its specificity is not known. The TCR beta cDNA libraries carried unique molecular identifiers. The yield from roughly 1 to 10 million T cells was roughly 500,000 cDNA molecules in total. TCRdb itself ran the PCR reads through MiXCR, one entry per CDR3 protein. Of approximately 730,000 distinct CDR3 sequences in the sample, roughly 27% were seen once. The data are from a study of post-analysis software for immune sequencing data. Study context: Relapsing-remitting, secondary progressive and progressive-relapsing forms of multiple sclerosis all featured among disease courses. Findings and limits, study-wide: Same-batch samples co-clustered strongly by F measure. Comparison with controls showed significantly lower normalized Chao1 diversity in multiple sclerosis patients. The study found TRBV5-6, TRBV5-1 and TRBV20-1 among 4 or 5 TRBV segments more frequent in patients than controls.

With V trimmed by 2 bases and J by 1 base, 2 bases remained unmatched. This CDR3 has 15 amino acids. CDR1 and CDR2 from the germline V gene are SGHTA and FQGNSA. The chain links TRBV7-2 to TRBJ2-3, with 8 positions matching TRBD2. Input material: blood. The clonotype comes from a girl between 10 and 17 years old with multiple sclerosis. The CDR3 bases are TGTGCCAGCAGCTTAAGCGGGAGCGGCACAGATACGCAGTATTTT. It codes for CASSLSGSGTDTQYF.